The present T cell receptor beta chain was sequenced within a study of siplizumab effects on memory and regulatory T cells (dated by TCRdb to 2018 to 2020). For the wider study: The study examined how the anti-CD2 antibody siplizumab affects alloreactive T-cell subsets in allogeneic mixed lymphocyte reactions built from human PBMCs.

Sorted unstimulated T cells and proliferating T cells recovered from mixed lymphocyte reactions underwent TCRbeta CDR3 sequencing. Fresh whole blood from some ten HLA-typed healthy donors was used as the source from which PBMCs were isolated. Comments on this clone: Its binding antigen is unknown. No clone much larger than this one lies a single base away; base qualities are absent.

The library was obtained by the immunoSEQ multiplex PCR assay. Approximately 10^5 TCR templates per sample were assayed on the deep sequencing platform. Genomic DNA extracted from sorted T cells was used for TCRbeta CDR3 sequencing. As for the authors' bioinformatics: Clonal analysis of TCRbeta CDR3 data was done in the R programming language. Comparing unstimulated samples against CFSE-low samples taken after the reaction was how alloreactive CD4+ and CD8+ clones were defined. Alloreactive CD4+ clones were assigned to regulatory or non-regulatory origin by matching sequences to sorted unstimulated Treg and non-Treg repertoires. In TCRdb, the immuneACCESS table is reduced to in-frame sequences with V and J assigned. These tables do not hold every clone; where another copy was compared, an unresolved V gene accounts for under half, and the others remain unexplained. V and J calls and clone size are those listed in that table; D and trimming were worked out from the DNA. This sample gives tens of thousands of clones in total; 85% to 95% of them show up just once. The ten most abundant clones make up about two fifths of the sample.

What the authors observed across the whole study: Of the alloreactive CD4+ clones that could be mapped, the Treg-derived share averaged about 67% with siplizumab compared with under 30% in control reactions. A naive or memory phenotype could not be assigned to roughly 75-96% of proliferating CD4+ or CD8+ clones. Siplizumab significantly lowered the cumulative frequency of alloreactive sequences that could be traced to unstimulated CD4+ memory T cells. Sequences below about 10^-5 frequency were poorly captured, so only a minor fraction of alloreactive clones could be mapped to unstimulated subsets. Whether proliferating Tregs from siplizumab cultures were suppressive was not functionally confirmed. Unstimulated naive T cells appeared to be more diverse than memory T cells, and naive cells seemed to make a substantial contribution to the alloresponse.

The CDR3 covers 14 residues, taking in both the cysteine and the phenylalanine. Of the read, only the CDR3 DNA is kept; its 42 bases are in frame from base 1. Unmatched junction bases come to 5, with V trimmed by 6 bases and J by 5 bases. The germline V gene sets CDR1 to LGHNA and CDR2 to YNFKEQ. The chain couples TRBV4-2 to TRBJ1-5; 9 junctional bases match TRBD1. Sequencing was carried out using CD8+ T cells sorted from blood. The TCR was taken from a human donor in good health. In nucleotides, the sequence is TGTGCCAGCAGGGGACAGGGAGTGGATCAGCCCCAGCATTTT. Protein translation: CASRGQGVDQPQHF.